This paragraph covers one TCR beta chain sequence. Its antigen remains unknown. The source of the sample is a study of shared clonotypes between healthy human individuals. Genomic DNA (from each subset) was split evenly across several immunoSEQ plates. Using immunoSEQ multiplex PCR, the repertoire was profiled, and TCRdb retains in-frame clones only, with some absent. The sample holds around 1.9 million clones; roughly 91% are singletons and the top ten take under 2%. Only CD45RO-negative cells positively selected for CCR7 counted as naive CD8 cells, so terminally differentiated effector memory CD45RA+ cells were excluded. Trimming stripped 5 bases from V and 1 base from J, with 15 bases between. Per germline, CDR1 SGHTA and CDR2 FQGNSA. The CDR3 spans 15 residues. Study-wide points: Non-shared clonotypes showed lower generation probabilities than clonotypes common to all four donors. Shared clonotypes: about 5% naive CD4, around 3.4% naive CD8, about 2.5% memory CD4, under 0.5% memory CD8.

The sequenced material came from naive CD8+ T cells from PBMCs. This receptor was taken from a man aged 18 to 30 in good health. Some clones in this sample may be carry-over from other donors' samples. The rearrangement links TRBV7-2 to TRBJ2-7; D is perhaps TRBD2 (5 bases). CDR3 in amino acids: CASSPLARSSYEQYF. The CDR3 coding sequence is TGTGCCAGCAGCCCCTTAGCGAGATCATCCTACGAGCAGTACTTC.